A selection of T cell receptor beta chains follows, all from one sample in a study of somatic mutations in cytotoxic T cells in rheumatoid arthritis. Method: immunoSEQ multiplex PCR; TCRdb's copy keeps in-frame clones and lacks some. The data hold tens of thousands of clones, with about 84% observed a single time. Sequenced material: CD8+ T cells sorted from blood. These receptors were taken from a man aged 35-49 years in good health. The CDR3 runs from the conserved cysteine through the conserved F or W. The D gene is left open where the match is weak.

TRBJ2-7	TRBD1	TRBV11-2	CASSDWDRAYEQYF
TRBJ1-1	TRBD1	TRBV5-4	CASSETGDNTEAFF
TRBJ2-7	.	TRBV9	CASSVPGGEQYF
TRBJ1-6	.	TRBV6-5	CASSYSDGTNNSPLHF
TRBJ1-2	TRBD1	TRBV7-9	CASSLGTGDGYTF
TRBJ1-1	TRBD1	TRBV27	CASTAFLQGEAFF
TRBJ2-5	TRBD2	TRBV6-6	CASSLRAGGRQETQYF
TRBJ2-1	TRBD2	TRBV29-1	CSVEDRGGRVNEQFF
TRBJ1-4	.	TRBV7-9	CASTPWQAGEKLFF
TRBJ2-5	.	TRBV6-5	CAGGTGPKETQYF
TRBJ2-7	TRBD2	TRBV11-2	CASSREGGPHEQYF
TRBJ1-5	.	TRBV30	CAWNRGGSNQPQHF
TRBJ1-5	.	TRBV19	CASSIVQRYSNQPQHF
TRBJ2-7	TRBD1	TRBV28	CASIDRGHEQYF
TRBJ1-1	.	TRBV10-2	CATSTANTEAFF
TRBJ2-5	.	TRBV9	CASSVAETQYF
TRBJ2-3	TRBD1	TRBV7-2	CASSPWDRGPPDTQYF
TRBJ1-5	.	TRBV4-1	CASSQLSQANQPQHF
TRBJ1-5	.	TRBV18	CASSEDYSNQPQHF
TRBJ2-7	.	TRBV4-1	CASSPGTSFYEQYF
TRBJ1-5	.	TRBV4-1	CASSHEGYSNQPQHF
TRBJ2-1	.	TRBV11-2	CASRLGLGNEQFF
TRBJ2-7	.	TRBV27	CASSFPFASEQYF
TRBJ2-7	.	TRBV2	CAIQGGGGIYEQYF
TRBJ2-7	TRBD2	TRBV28	CASSLGLRLAAGDEQYF
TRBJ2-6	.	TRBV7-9	CASSLVTGPHSGANVLTF
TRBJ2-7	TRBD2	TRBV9	CASSPFSGSKNEQYF
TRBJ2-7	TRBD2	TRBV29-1	CSVEKAGGGYEQYF
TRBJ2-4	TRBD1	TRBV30	CAWSPGQGLDIQYF
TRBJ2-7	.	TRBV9	CASSPKPAAYEQYF
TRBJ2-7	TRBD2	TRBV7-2	CASSSLAEAAHEQYF
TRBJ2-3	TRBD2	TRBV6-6	CASSGGLAGGTDTQYF
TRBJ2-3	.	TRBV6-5	CASSYSGRADTQYF
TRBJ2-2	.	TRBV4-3	CASSLEGDGTGELFF
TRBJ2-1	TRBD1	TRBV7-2	CASSRTGGIYNEQFF
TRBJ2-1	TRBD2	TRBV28	CASSRGGLHNEQFF
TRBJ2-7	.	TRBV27	CASRYSSSYEQYF
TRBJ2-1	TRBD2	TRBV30	CAWSGGTSGNEQFF
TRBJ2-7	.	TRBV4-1	CASSAQGNEQYF
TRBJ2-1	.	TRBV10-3	CAISVQSFNEQFF
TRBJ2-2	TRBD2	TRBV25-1	CASSSGLADTGELFF
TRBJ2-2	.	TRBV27	CASGVRGTGELFF
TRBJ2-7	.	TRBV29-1	CSVVEGTSYEQYF